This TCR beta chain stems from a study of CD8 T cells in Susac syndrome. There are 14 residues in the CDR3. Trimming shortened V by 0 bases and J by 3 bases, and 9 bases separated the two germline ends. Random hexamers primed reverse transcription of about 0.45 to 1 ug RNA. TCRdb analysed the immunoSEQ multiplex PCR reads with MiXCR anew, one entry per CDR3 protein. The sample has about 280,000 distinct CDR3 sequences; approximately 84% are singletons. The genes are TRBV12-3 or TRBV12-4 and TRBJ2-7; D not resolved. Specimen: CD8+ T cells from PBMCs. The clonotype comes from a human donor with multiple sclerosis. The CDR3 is CASSLAGLFYEQYF. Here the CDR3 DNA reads TGTGCCAGCAGTTTAGCAGGTCTCTTCTACGAGCAGTACTTC.